Listed below are T cell receptor beta chains from one sample, sequenced in a study of T-cell memory formation after mild COVID-19. MiXCR was run by TCRdb on the 5' RACE reads, yielding one entry per CDR3 protein. The sample contains 300,000 or so distinct CDR3 sequences, roughly 15% of which appear only once. Input material: PBMCs or a T cell subset sorted from them (not recorded which). These receptors were taken from a man aged 18 to 29 who had mild COVID-19 (a few samples of this study predate the infection). Cell type and time point are not known. CDR3s include the opening cysteine and the closing phenylalanine or tryptophan. A D gene is named only where the DNA matches it firmly. Some rows have no size entry. The others give once, few or many, or a class for an expanded clone.

- | TRBJ1-5 | TRBV6-1 | - | CASSEGPYRVGHQPQHF | TGTGCCAGCAGTGAAGGCCCATACAGGGTTGGGCATCAGCCCCAGCATTTT
many | TRBJ1-3 | TRBV4-3 | - | CASSQVSSRSGNTIYF | TGCGCCAGCAGCCAAGTCTCGTCCCGATCTGGAAACACCATATATTTT
- | TRBJ2-2 | TRBV7-2 | - | CATQRTQNTGELFF | TGTGCCACCCAACGGACTCAGAACACCGGGGAGCTGTTTTTT
few | TRBJ1-2 | TRBV18 | TRBD1 | CASTPDRVKGSYTF | TGTGCCAGCACCCCCGACAGGGTCAAGGGTAGCTACACCTTC
- | TRBJ2-5 | TRBV7-2 | TRBD2 | CASRARGGGYQETKYF | TGTGCCAGCAGGGCTCGGGGCGGGGGGTACCAAGAGACCAAGTACTTC
few | TRBJ2-1 | TRBV6-4 | TRBD1 | CASSDSDRGEQFF | TGTGCCAGCAGTGACTCGGACAGGGGTGAGCAGTTCTTC
- | TRBJ2-3 | TRBV7-2 | TRBD1 | CASSLRRTGGDTQYF | TGTGCCAGCAGCTTAAGACGGACAGGGGGAGATACGCAGTATTTT
- | TRBJ2-5 | TRBV2 | - | CASRVDTRWTQYF | TGTGCCAGCCGCGTAGACACCAGATGGACCCAGTACTTC
few | TRBJ1-1 | TRBV5-4 | TRBD1 | CASSTGTGREAFF | TGTGCCAGCAGCACTGGGACAGGGCGTGAAGCTTTCTTT
- | TRBJ2-5 | TRBV7-2 | TRBD2 | CASSSGLAPETQYF | TGTGCCAGCAGTTCAGGACTAGCACCAGAGACCCAGTACTTC
few | TRBJ2-3 | TRBV4-1 | - | CASSQEQRTGAGATDTQYF | TGCGCCAGCAGCCAAGAACAGAGGACGGGGGCGGGTGCGACAGATACGCAGTATTTT
- | TRBJ2-3 | TRBV7-2 | - | CASSLPPRGDTQYF | TGTGCCAGCAGCTTGCCCCCGAGGGGAGATACGCAGTATTTT
- | TRBJ2-3 | TRBV5-6 | - | CASSLVRRATDTQYF | TGTGCCAGCAGCTTGGTTAGGCGGGCCACAGATACGCAGTATTTT
- | TRBJ1-1 | TRBV5-5 | - | CASSGRGLTEAFF | TGTGCCAGCAGTGGGCGGGGCCTCACTGAAGCTTTCTTT
many | TRBJ2-1 | TRBV12-3/TRBV12-4 | TRBD2 | CASLDLAGGYNEQFF | TGTGCCAGCTTAGACCTAGCGGGGGGTTACAATGAGCAGTTCTTC
- | TRBJ1-2 | TRBV5-6 | TRBD1 | CASSLKRAGGYGYTF | TGTGCCAGCAGCTTGAAACGAGCAGGGGGGTATGGCTACACCTTC
- | TRBJ2-5 | TRBV5-1 | - | CASSLTWQQETQYF | TGCGCCAGCAGCTTGACGTGGCAGCAAGAGACCCAGTACTTC
many | TRBJ2-7 | TRBV18 | TRBD1 | CASSSGTGPYEQYF | TGTGCCAGCTCCTCCGGGACAGGGCCCTACGAGCAGTACTTC
- | TRBJ2-3 | TRBV7-2 | TRBD2 | CASSPRVGGLAGWADTQYF | TGTGCCAGCAGCCCCCGCGTGGGGGGACTAGCGGGGTGGGCAGATACGCAGTATTTT
few | TRBJ1-1 | TRBV7-2 | - | CASSLQGPSTEAFF | TGTGCCAGCAGCTTACAGGGTCCAAGCACTGAAGCTTTCTTT
- | TRBJ2-3 | TRBV7-3 | TRBD1 | CASSKDRGTDTQYF | TGTGCCAGCAGCAAGGACAGGGGCACAGATACGCAGTATTTT
few | TRBJ1-6 | TRBV2 | - | CASSPDSYNSPLHF | TGTGCCAGCTCGCCAGACTCCTATAATTCACCCCTCCACTTT
many | TRBJ2-3 | TRBV5-1 | - | CASSALHTDTQYF | TGCGCCAGCAGCGCCCTACACACAGATACGCAGTATTTT
- | TRBJ2-2 | TRBV7-2 | - | CALRQGPNTGELFF | TGTGCCCTGAGGCAGGGCCCGAACACCGGGGAGCTGTTTTTT
- | TRBJ2-7 | TRBV7-2 | TRBD1 | CASSLDRVAYEQYF | TGTGCCAGCAGCCTCGACAGGGTGGCCTACGAGCAGTACTTC
many | TRBJ2-7 | TRBV21-1 | - | CASSKGYF | TGTGCCAGCAGCAAAGGGTACTTC
many | TRBJ2-5 | TRBV29-1 | - | CSVGQLASGGGGQYF | TGCAGCGTTGGCCAACTAGCAAGCGGAGGGGGTGGCCAGTACTTC
few | TRBJ2-1 | TRBV14 | TRBD2 | CASSLLGLAGGHNEQFF | TGTGCCAGCAGCCTTCTTGGACTAGCGGGGGGCCACAATGAGCAGTTCTTC